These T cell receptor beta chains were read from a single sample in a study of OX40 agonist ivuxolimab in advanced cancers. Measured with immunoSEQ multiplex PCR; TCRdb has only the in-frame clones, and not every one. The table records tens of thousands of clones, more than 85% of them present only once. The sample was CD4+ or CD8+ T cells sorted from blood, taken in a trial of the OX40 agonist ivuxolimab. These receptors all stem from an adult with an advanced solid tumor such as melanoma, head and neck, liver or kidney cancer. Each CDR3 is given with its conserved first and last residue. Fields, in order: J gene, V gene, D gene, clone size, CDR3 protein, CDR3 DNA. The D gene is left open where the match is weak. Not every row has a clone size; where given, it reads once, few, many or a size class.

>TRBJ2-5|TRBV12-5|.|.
CASGPQGYQETQYF
TGTGCTAGTGGACCGCAGGGGTACCAAGAGACCCAGTACTTC
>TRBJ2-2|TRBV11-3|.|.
CASDDRGPNTGELFF
TGTGCCAGCGATGATCGGGGGCCGAACACCGGGGAGCTGTTTTTT
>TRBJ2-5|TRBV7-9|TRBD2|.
CASSLVLAGKETQYF
TGTGCCAGCAGCTTAGTACTAGCGGGCAAAGAGACCCAGTACTTC
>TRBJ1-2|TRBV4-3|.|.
CASSQEIGNLYGYTF
TGCGCCAGCAGCCAAGAAATAGGGAATTTATATGGCTACACCTTC
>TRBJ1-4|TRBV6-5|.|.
CASSFTGWAAGEKLFF
TGTGCCAGCAGTTTCACGGGTTGGGCGGCCGGTGAAAAACTGTTTTTT
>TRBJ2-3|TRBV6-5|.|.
CASSYSRLPGESQYF
TGTGCCAGCAGTTACTCCCGGCTACCCGGAGAATCGCAGTATTTT
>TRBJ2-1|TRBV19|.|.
CASSIGGVGNEQFF
TGTGCCAGTAGTATAGGGGGAGTTGGCAATGAGCAGTTCTTC
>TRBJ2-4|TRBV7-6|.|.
CASSLAGGHIQYF
TGTGCCAGCAGCTTAGCCGGGGGACACATTCAGTACTTC
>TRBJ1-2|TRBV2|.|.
CASSDGGAYGYTF
TGTGCCAGCAGTGACGGGGGGGCCTATGGCTACACCTTC
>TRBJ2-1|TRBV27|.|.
CASSSTRQKPGDEQFF
TGTGCCAGCAGTTCCACACGCCAAAAGCCGGGGGATGAGCAGTTCTTC
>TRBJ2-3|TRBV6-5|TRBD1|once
CASSSGTADTQYF
TGTGCCAGCAGTTCAGGGACAGCCGATACGCAGTATTTT
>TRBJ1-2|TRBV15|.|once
CATSRDSATNYGYTF
TGTGCCACCAGCAGAGATTCAGCTACTAACTATGGCTACACCTTC
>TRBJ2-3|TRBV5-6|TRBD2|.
CASSWGLAGDTDTQYF
TGTGCCAGCAGCTGGGGACTAGCGGGAGACACAGATACGCAGTATTTT
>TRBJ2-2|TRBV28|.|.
CASSLRELITGELFF
TGTGCCAGCAGTTTGAGAGAGTTGATCACCGGGGAGCTGTTTTTT
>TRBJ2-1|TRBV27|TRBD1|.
CASSSDRGSYNEQFF
TGTGCCAGCAGTTCGGACAGGGGCAGTTACAATGAGCAGTTCTTC
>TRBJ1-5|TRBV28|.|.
CASSLFVGRDQPQHF
TGTGCCAGCAGTTTATTCGTGGGGAGAGATCAGCCCCAGCATTTT
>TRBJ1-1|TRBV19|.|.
CASSSGPNTEAFF
TGTGCCAGTAGTTCTGGCCCGAACACTGAAGCTTTCTTT
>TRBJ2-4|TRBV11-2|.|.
CASSLESVIAKNIQYF
TGTGCCAGCAGCTTAGAGTCAGTTATAGCCAAAAACATTCAGTACTTC
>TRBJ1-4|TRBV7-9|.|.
CASQAGGSDFATNEKLFF
TGTGCCAGCCAAGCTGGAGGGTCTGACTTTGCAACTAATGAAAAACTGTTTTTT
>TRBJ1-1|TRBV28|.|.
CAPPRGNTEAFF
TGTGCCCCGCCGAGGGGGAACACTGAAGCTTTCTTT
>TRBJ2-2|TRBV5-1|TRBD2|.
CASSSRLAGDGELFF
TGCGCCAGCAGCTCGAGACTAGCGGGAGACGGGGAGCTGTTTTTT
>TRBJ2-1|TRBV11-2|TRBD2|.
CASSAGTSGGNEQFF
TGTGCCAGCAGCGCAGGGACTAGCGGAGGCAATGAGCAGTTCTTC
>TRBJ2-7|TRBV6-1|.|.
CASSRRRERFNEQYF
TGTGCCAGCAGTAGAAGGAGGGAGAGGTTCAACGAGCAGTACTTC
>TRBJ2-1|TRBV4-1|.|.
CASSQDRSQGFDEQFF
TGCGCCAGCAGCCAAGACCGTTCGCAGGGATTTGATGAGCAGTTCTTC
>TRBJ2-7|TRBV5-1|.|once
CASSLQGGYEQYF
TGCGCCAGTAGCTTGCAGGGCGGCTACGAGCAGTACTTC
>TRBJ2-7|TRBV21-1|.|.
CASSKEHEQYF
TGTGCCAGCAGCAAAGAACACGAGCAGTACTTC
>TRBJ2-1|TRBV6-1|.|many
CASSEGDGLVSEQFF
TGTGCCAGCAGTGAGGGAGACGGATTAGTGAGTGAGCAGTTCTTC
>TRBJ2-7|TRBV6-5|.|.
CASSYASAAYEQYF
TGTGCCAGCAGTTACGCTAGCGCAGCCTACGAGCAGTACTTC